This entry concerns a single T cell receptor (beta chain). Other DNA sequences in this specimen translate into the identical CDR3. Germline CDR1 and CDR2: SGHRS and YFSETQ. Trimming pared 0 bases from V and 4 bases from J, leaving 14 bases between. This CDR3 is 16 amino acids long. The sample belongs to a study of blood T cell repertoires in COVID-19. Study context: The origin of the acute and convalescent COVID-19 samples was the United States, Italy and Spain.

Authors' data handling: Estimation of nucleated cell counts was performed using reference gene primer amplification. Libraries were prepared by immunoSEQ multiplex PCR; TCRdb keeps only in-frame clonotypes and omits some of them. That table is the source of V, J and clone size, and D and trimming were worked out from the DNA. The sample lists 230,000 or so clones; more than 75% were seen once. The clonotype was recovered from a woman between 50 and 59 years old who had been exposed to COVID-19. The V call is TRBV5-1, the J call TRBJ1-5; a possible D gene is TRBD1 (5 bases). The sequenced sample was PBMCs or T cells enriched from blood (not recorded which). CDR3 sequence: CASSLGSGGVNQPQHF. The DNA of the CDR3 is TGCGCCAGCAGCTTGGGCAGCGGGGGGGTTAATCAGCCCCAGCATTTT.